Listed here are 30 T cell receptor beta chains from one sample, sequenced in a study of PD-L1 blockade in urothelial cancer. The method was immunoSEQ multiplex PCR; TCRdb's version includes in-frame clones alone and lacks a portion of them. The sample holds tens of thousands of clones, 84% seen once. The material was PBMCs, obtained around atezolizumab (anti-PD-L1) treatment. Every receptor here comes from a man between 70 and 80 years old with urothelial cancer.

V gene TRBV10-2 combines with J gene TRBJ2-7, with 12 bases lining up with TRBD2. Germline trimming cut 3 bases from V and 2 bases from J; bases unmatched to any gene: 8. CDR3 length: 17 residues. CDR1 and CDR2 (germline): WSHSY, SAAADI. The CDR3: CASSERGRTSGTYEQYF. Written as DNA, the CDR3 is TGCGCCAGCAGTGAAAGGGGAAGGACTAGCGGGACCTACGAGCAGTACTTC.

This clone was picked up a small number of times. The V gene is TRBV14, the J gene TRBJ2-5; D possibly corresponds to TRBD2 (5 bases). The CDR3 length is 12 residues. V was shortened by 0 bases and J by 7 bases, with 6 bases between the two germline ends. Germline-derived CDR1 and CDR2 are SGHDN and FVKESK. The chain's CDR3 is CASSQDRGTQYF. CDR3 in DNA: TGTGCCAGCAGCCAAGATCGGGGGACCCAGTACTTC.

This clone occurred once. The chain is built from TRBV11-2 and TRBJ1-1; D unclear. Germline V gives CDR1 SGHAT, CDR2 FQNNGV. The germline V and J ends were trimmed by 1 base and 4 bases, with 7 bases remaining between them. The CDR3 is made up of 13 amino acids. CDR3 coding DNA: TGTGCCAGCAGCTTAGCTTGGGCCACTGAAGCTTTCTTT. Protein sequence: CASSLAWATEAFF. Full variable domain (outside the CDR3, taken from reference TRBV11-2 and TRBJ1-1): EAGVAQSPRYKIIEKRQSVAFWCNPISGHATLYWYQQILGQGPKLLIQFQNNGVVDDSQLPKDRFSAERLKGVDSTLKIQPAKLEDSAVYLCASSLAWATEAFFGQGTRLTVV.

The chain employs TRBV7-9 and TRBJ1-1; D is perhaps TRBD1 (6 bases). CDR3 length: 13 amino acids. Trimming took 10 bases from V and 0 from J, leaving 12 bases between them. CDR1 is SEHNR, CDR2 FQNEAQ, per germline (reference sequence). CDR3 sequence (DNA): TGTGCCACCCAGGGGCGTATGAACACTGAAGCTTTCTTT. It translates to CATQGRMNTEAFF.

The V gene is TRBV18, the J gene TRBJ2-1; 8 bases match TRBD1. After removal of 3 bases from V and 2 bases from J, the junction contained 3 bases not matched to a gene. CDR3 length: 15 residues. Per germline, CDR1 KGHSH and CDR2 LQKENI. The CDR3 region is CASSPGTGAYNEQFF. The DNA for the CDR3 is TGTGCCAGCTCACCCGGGACAGGAGCCTACAATGAGCAGTTCTTC.

The chain couples TRBV6-5 to TRBJ1-5, with D unclear. Germline CDR1 is MNHEY and CDR2 is SVGAGI. CDR3 length: 15 residues. Trimming shortened V by 4 bases and J by 2 bases, and 12 bases separated the two germline ends. For the CDR3, the DNA is TGTGCCAGCAGTTTAGGCAGGCGTGGCAATCAGCCCCAGCATTTT. Amino acid sequence: CASSLGRRGNQPQHF.

The rearrangement uses TRBV29-1 and TRBJ2-7; D perhaps matches TRBD2 (7 bases). This CDR3 comprises 14 residues. Germline V gives CDR1 SQVTM, CDR2 ANQGSEA. Trimming removed 6 bases at V and 2 bases at J, with 17 bases between. CDR3 sequence reads: CSVIGGDLPYEQYF. In nucleotides, the CDR3 is TGCAGCGTCATAGGGGGGGACCTCCCCTACGAGCAGTACTTC.

In DNA form, the CDR3 reads TGCGCCAGCAGCTTGGAATGGAGTAGTTCTGATACGCAGTATTTT. Translation gives CASSLEWSSSDTQYF. This chain joins TRBV5-1 and TRBJ2-3; the D is unclear. Germline V gene lookup returns CDR1 SGHRS and CDR2 YFSETQ. Trimming left V 0 bases short and J 6 bases short, with 14 bases between. The CDR3 is made up of 15 amino acids.

This rearrangement joins TRBV28 to TRBJ1-5, with unresolved D. With 8 bases removed from V and 2 bases from J, the gap between germline ends came to 7 bases. The CDR3 is made up of 12 amino acids. Looked up from germline, CDR1 is MDHEN and CDR2 is SYDVKM. The CDR3 reads CASRRGNQPQHF. Written as DNA, the CDR3 is TGTGCCAGCCGGCGGGGCAATCAGCCCCAGCATTTT.

CDR3 bases: TGTGCCAGCAGTGAGCGGGTCTACCGCACAGATACGCAGTATTTT. It yields the protein CASSERVYRTDTQYF. V gene TRBV6-1 combines with J gene TRBJ2-3, with D perhaps matching TRBD2 (5 bases). The CDR3 runs to 15 residues. Trimming took 3 bases from V and 1 from J, leaving 11 bases between them. Per the germline V gene, CDR1 is MNHNS and CDR2 is SASEGT.

This clone was detected a few times. The V call is TRBV30, the J call TRBJ1-2, with TRBD1 matching over 8 bases. The V gene's germline CDR1 is GTSNPN and CDR2 SVGIG (reference sequence). The CDR3 runs 12 residues. Trimming cost V 6 bases and J 4 bases; bases outside gene matches: 4. CDR3 residues: CACRTGFYGYTF. Here the CDR3 DNA reads TGTGCCTGCAGGACAGGGTTCTATGGCTACACCTTC.

The rearrangement joins TRBV7-8 to TRBJ2-2, with 11 bases that match TRBD2. Trimming removed 3 bases from V and 2 bases from J; junction bases left unmatched: 8. The length of the CDR3 is 18 residues. Per germline, CDR1 SGHVS and CDR2 FQNEAQ. The DNA of the CDR3 is TGTGCCAGCAGCTTCCTGACTAGCGGGACTGGAAACACCGGGGAGCTGTTTTTT. The encoded protein is CASSFLTSGTGNTGELFF.

This chain joins TRBV7-9 and TRBJ2-1, with 7 bases aligning to TRBD1. The V gene's germline CDR1 is SEHNR and CDR2 FQNEAQ (reference sequence). This CDR3 is built from 16 residues. J lost 5 bases, V lost 2 bases, and 9 bases had no gene match. DNA of the CDR3: TGTGCCAGCAGCTTACCCGACAGGGTGGCAGACAATGAGCAGTTCTTC. Translating it yields CASSLPDRVADNEQFF.

The genes are TRBV5-1 and TRBJ2-6, with a tentative D call TRBD1 (6 bases). CDR3 length equals 15 residues. V was trimmed by 4 bases and J by 4 bases, leaving 12 bases between them. Germline lookup yields CDR1 SGHRS and CDR2 YFSETQ. CDR3 DNA: TGCGCCAGCAGCCTAGGGACAACCGGGGCCAACGTCCTGACTTTC. Encoded protein: CASSLGTTGANVLTF.

V gene TRBV10-3 combines with J gene TRBJ2-4; 8 bases map to TRBD2. The CDR3 totals 14 residues. Per the germline V gene, CDR1 is ENHRY and CDR2 is SYGVKD. The V gene end was trimmed by 3 bases and the J gene end by 7 bases; junction bases not matched to a gene: 5. CDR3 sequence reads: CAISDGASGNIQYF. In nucleotides, the CDR3 is TGTGCCATCAGTGATGGGGCTAGCGGGAACATTCAGTACTTC.

The genes are TRBV6-1 and TRBJ1-4; 10 nucleotides match TRBD1. The CDR3 length is 14 residues. The junction had 2 bases not matched to a gene; V was cut back by 3 bases and J by 7 bases. Germline-derived CDR1 and CDR2 are MNHNS and SASEGT. CDR3 bases: TGTGCCAGCAGTGACGGGACAGGGGTTGAAAAACTGTTTTTT. As protein: CASSDGTGVEKLFF.

This sequence joins TRBV19 and TRBJ2-3, with TRBD2 as a possible D gene (6 bases). Germline assignment: CDR1 LNHDA and CDR2 SQIVND (reference sequence). V was pared by 1 base and J by 4 bases, with 12 bases between. The CDR3 contains 15 residues. CDR3 DNA sequence: TGTGCCAGTAGTATAGGTCGGGGGAGTGCAGATACGCAGTATTTT. Translation gives CASSIGRGSADTQYF.

This chain connects TRBV2 to TRBJ2-7, with D tentatively TRBD2 (6 bases). The germline V gene encodes CDR1 SNHLY and CDR2 FYNNEI. The CDR3 length is 15 residues. V was shortened by 7 bases and J by 7 bases, with 23 bases between the two germline ends. CDR3 sequence: CASTAGMVPSFEQYF. The CDR3 DNA follows: TGTGCCAGCACGGCGGGAATGGTTCCCTCCTTTGAGCAGTACTTC.

This clone showed up just once. The chain couples TRBV4-1 to TRBJ1-6; a weak D match, TRBD1 (5 bases). Trimming removed 0 bases from V and 9 bases from J, with 21 bases in between. The CDR3 length is 18 residues. Per the germline V gene, CDR1 is MGHRA and CDR2 is YSYEKL. CDR3 nucleotide sequence: TGCGCCAGCAGCCAAGATCCTTTGGGGGGGTCCTTCGGTTCACCCCTCCACTTT. It encodes CASSQDPLGGSFGSPLHF.

This clone was seen once. The gene calls are TRBV5-1 and TRBJ2-1; 10 bases are a match to TRBD1. The CDR3 covers 15 residues. V shed 0 bases, J shed 6 bases, and the junction held 3 bases outside the gene matches. Looked up from germline, CDR1 is SGHRS and CDR2 is YFSETQ. The CDR3 sequence: CASSLVTGGLNEQFF. The CDR3, as DNA: TGCGCCAGCAGCTTGGTGACAGGGGGCCTCAATGAGCAGTTCTTC. Supplemented by reference TRBV5-1 and TRBJ2-1, the full variable domain reads KAGVTQTPRYLIKTRGQQVTLSCSPISGHRSVSWYQQTPGQGLQFLFEYFSETQRNKGNFPGRFSGRQFSNSRSEMNVSTLELGDSALYLCASSLVTGGLNEQFFGPGTRLTVL.

This clone was counted only a few times. The chain links TRBV28 to TRBJ1-2; a weak D match, TRBD1 (6 bases). Germline assignment: CDR1 MDHEN and CDR2 SYDVKM. Trimming removed 6 bases from V and 8 bases from J, with 13 bases in between. The CDR3 sequence is 12 residues long. The CDR3 DNA reads as TGTGCCAGCAGCACAGGGATGGACGGCTACACCTTC. Residues: CASSTGMDGYTF.

The chain is built from TRBV7-8 and TRBJ2-2; no clear D gene. Trimming removed 3 bases from V and 8 bases from J, with 7 bases in between. Germline lookup yields CDR1 SGHVS and CDR2 FQNEAQ. The CDR3 runs to 12 residues. CDR3 DNA sequence: TGTGCCAGCAGCTTTCGGTCAGGGGAGCTGTTTTTT. Its protein product is CASSFRSGELFF.

The chain links TRBV5-4 to TRBJ2-1; TRBD2 matches 14 bases. This CDR3 region has 18 residues. CDR1 is SGHNT, CDR2 YYREEE, per germline (reference sequence). V trimming: 0 bases; J trimming: 3 bases; junction bases outside the gene matches: 5. The CDR3, as DNA: TGTGCCAGCAGCTTGGGGGGACTAGCGGGAGTAGTCTACAATGAGCAGTTCTTC. This gives the protein CASSLGGLAGVVYNEQFF.

This clone was recorded once. The CDR3: CAWKGPSGHAGSYEQYF. DNA for the CDR3: TGTGCCTGGAAAGGGCCTAGCGGGCACGCGGGGTCCTACGAGCAGTACTTC. This sequence joins TRBV30 and TRBJ2-7; 8 positions agree with TRBD2. The CDR3 totals 17 residues. The germline gives CDR1 GTSNPN, CDR2 SVGIG (reference sequence). The ends lost 4 bases at V and 1 base at J; junction bases unmatched: 15.

The chain uses TRBV10-3 and TRBJ2-5, with D unresolved. V lost 1 base, J lost 5 bases, and 8 bases lay in between. This CDR3 is 13 amino acids long. CDR1 and CDR2 (germline): ENHRY, SYGVKD. The CDR3 DNA reads TGTGCCATCAGTGAGTTTCTTGGCGAGACCCAGTACTTC. This translates into CAISEFLGETQYF.

For the CDR3, the DNA is TGCGCCAGCAGCGGCCCTCAAAGACAGGGTAGTTCTCCTGGCTACACCTTC. This translates into CASSGPQRQGSSPGYTF. The chain is built from TRBV4-1 and TRBJ1-2, with TRBD1 identical over 7 bases. The length of the CDR3 is 17 residues. V trimming: 5 bases; J trimming: 7 bases; junction bases outside the gene matches: 19. The germline V gene encodes CDR1 MGHRA and CDR2 YSYEKL.

The rearrangement joins TRBV19 to TRBJ1-1; weak D call: TRBD1 (5 bases). V lost 0 bases and J lost 5, with 10 bases in between. The CDR3 is 14 amino acids. Germline CDR1 is LNHDA and CDR2 is SQIVND (reference sequence). CDR3 DNA sequence: TGTGCCAGTAGTATAGAGATACGGGGGACTGAAGCTTTCTTT. Translating gives CASSIEIRGTEAFF.

J is TRBJ2-2 and V is TRBV11-2; D unclear. The germline CDR1 and CDR2 sequences are SGHAT and FQNNGV. The V gene lost 5 bases and the J gene lost 6 bases, with 7 bases spanning the gap. The CDR3 is made up of 12 amino acids. The CDR3: CASSRWPGELFF. The CDR3 coding sequence is TGTGCCAGCAGCCGCTGGCCCGGGGAGCTGTTTTTT.

V usage is TRBV19 and J usage is TRBJ1-4; 11 positions match TRBD1. This CDR3 has 14 residues. Losses at the gene ends were 9 bases for V and 5 bases for J; bases not matched to a gene: 5. Germline CDR1 and CDR2: LNHDA and SQIVND (reference sequence). CDR3 bases: TGTGCCAGGAGGACAGGGGGCCAGAATGAAAAACTGTTTTTT. This gives the protein CARRTGGQNEKLFF.

The genes are TRBV19 and TRBJ2-2; the match to TRBD2 covers 9 bases. The CDR3 is made up of 17 amino acids. V lost 2 bases, J lost 4 bases, and 8 bases stayed unmatched. Germline V gives CDR1 LNHDA, CDR2 SQIVND (reference sequence). The CDR3 loop reads CASSIIRLAAFTGELFF. CDR3 bases: TGTGCCAGTAGTATAATCCGACTAGCGGCCTTCACCGGGGAGCTGTTTTTT. The full variable domain, with the rest looked up from reference TRBV19 and TRBJ2-2, is DGGITQSPKYLFRKEGQNVTLSCEQNLNHDAMYWYRQDPGQGLRLIYYSQIVNDFQKGDIAEGYSVSREKKESFPLTVTSAQKNPTAFYLCASSIIRLAAFTGELFFGEGSRLTVL.